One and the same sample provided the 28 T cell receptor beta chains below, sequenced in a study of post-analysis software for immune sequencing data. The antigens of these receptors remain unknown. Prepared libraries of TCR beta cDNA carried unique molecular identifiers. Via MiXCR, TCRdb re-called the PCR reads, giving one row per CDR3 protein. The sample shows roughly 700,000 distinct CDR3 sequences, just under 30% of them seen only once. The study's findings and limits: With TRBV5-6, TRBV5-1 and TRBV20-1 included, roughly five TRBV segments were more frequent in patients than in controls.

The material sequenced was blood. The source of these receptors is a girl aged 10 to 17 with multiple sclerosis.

CDR3 bases: TGTGCCAGCAGTTTATTCGCGGGTAGCGGGAGTACGAGGGGAGAGACCCAGTACTTC. Translating gives CASSLFAGSGSTRGETQYF. The chain employs TRBV27 and TRBJ2-5; 9 bases line up with TRBD2. The CDR3 contains 19 residues. With V trimmed by 1 base and J by 4 bases, 16 bases remained unmatched. Germline V gene sequence: CDR1 MNHEY, CDR2 SMNVEV (reference sequence).

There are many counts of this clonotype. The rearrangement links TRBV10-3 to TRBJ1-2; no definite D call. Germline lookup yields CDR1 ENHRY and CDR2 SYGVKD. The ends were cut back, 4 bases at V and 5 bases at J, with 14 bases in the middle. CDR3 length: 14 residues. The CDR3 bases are TGTGCCATCAGTGCAGAGACACCAGTATATGGCTACACCTTC. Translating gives CAISAETPVYGYTF.

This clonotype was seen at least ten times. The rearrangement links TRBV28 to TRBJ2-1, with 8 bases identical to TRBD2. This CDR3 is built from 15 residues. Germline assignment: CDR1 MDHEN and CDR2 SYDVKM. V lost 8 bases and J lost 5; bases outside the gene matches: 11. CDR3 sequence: CASPPLAGGDNEQFF. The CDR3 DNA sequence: TGTGCCAGCCCCCCCCTAGCGGGTGGAGACAATGAGCAGTTCTTC. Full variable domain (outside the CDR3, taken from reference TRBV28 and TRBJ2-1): DVKVTQSSRYLVKRTGEKVFLECVQDMDHENMFWYRQDPGLGLRLIYFSYDVKMKEKGDIPEGYSVSREKKERFSLILESASTNQTSMYLCASPPLAGGDNEQFFGPGTRLTVL.

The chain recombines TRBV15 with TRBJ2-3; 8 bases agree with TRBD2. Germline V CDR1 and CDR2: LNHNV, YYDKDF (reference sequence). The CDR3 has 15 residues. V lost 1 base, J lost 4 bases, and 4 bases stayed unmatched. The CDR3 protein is CATSRGAGDADTQYF. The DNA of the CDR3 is TGTGCCACCAGCAGAGGAGCGGGAGATGCAGATACGCAGTATTTT.

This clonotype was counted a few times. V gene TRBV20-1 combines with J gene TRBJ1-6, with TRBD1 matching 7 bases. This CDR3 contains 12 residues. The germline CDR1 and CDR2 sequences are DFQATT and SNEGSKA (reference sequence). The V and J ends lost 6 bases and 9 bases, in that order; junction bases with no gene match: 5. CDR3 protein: CSAGQASSPLHF. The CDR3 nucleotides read TGCAGTGCCGGACAGGCGAGTTCACCCCTCCACTTT.

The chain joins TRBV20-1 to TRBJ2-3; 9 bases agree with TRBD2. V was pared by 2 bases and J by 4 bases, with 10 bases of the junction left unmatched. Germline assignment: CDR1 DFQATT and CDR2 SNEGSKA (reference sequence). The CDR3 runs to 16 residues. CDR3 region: CSARPIAGVGSDTQYF. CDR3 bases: TGCAGTGCTAGACCTATAGCGGGAGTTGGGTCAGATACGCAGTATTTT.

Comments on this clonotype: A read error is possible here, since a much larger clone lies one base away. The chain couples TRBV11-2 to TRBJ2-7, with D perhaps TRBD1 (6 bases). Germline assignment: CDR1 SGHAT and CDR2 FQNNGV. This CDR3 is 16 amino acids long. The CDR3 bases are TGTGCCGGCAGCGCGCGACAGGTGAAGGCGCCCTACGAGCAGTACTTC. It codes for CAGSARQVKAPYEQYF.

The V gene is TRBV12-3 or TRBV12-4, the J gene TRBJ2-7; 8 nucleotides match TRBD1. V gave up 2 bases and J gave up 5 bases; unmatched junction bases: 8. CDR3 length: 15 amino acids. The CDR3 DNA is TGTGCCAGCAGTTTACCGGGACAGGTCAGAAACGAGCAGTACTTC. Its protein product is CASSLPGQVRNEQYF.

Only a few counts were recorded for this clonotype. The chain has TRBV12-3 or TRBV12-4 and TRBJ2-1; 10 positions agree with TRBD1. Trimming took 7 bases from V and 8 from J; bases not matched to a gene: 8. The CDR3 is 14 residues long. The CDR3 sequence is CASTKTGGIDEQFF. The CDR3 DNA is TGTGCCAGCACAAAGACAGGGGGCATCGATGAGCAGTTCTTC.

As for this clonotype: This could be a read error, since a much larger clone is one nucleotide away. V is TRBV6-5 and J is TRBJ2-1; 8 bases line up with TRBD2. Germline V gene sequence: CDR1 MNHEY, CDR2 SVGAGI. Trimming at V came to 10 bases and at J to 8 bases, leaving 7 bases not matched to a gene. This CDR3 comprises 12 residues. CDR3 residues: CATGTRGDEQFF. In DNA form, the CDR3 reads TGTGCCACCGGGACTAGGGGCGATGAGCAGTTCTTC.

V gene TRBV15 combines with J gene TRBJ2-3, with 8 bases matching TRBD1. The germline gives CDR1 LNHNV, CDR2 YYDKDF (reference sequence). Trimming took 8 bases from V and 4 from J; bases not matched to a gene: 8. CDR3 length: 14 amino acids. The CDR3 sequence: CATADRERSDTQYF. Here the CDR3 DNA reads TGTGCCACCGCGGACAGGGAACGATCAGATACGCAGTATTTT.

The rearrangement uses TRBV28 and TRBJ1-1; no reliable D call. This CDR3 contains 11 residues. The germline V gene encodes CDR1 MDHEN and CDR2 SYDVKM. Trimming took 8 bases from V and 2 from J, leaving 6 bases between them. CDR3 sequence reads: CASVDNTEAFF. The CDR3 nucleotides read TGTGCCAGCGTGGACAACACTGAAGCTTTCTTT. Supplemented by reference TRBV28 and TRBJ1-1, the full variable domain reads DVKVTQSSRYLVKRTGEKVFLECVQDMDHENMFWYRQDPGLGLRLIYFSYDVKMKEKGDIPEGYSVSREKKERFSLILESASTNQTSMYLCASVDNTEAFFGQGTRLTVV.

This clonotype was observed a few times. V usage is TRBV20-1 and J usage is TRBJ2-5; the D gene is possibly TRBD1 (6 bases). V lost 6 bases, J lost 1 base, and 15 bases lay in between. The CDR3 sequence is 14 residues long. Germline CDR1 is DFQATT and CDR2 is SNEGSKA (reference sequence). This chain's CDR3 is CSARTQGIQETQYF. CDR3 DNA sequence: TGCAGTGCGAGAACCCAGGGGATCCAAGAGACCCAGTACTTC.

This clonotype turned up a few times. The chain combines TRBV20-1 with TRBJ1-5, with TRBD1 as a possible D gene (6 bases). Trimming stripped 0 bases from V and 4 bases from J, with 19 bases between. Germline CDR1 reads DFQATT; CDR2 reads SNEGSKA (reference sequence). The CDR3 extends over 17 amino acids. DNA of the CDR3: TGCAGTGCTAGAGATTGGGGGGCCAGCCGTCAGAATCAGCCCCAGCATTTT. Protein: CSARDWGASRQNQPQHF.

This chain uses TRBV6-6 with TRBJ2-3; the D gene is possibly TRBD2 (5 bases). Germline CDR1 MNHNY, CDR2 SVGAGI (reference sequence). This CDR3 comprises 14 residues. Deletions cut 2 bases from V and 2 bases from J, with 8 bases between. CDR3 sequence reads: CASSYGSFTDTQYF. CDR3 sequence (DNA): TGTGCCAGCAGTTACGGGAGCTTCACAGATACGCAGTATTTT.

The CDR3 bases are TGCAGTGCTAGAGTGCTTGGGGGGATAGATACGCAGTATTTT. Translating gives CSARVLGGIDTQYF. The chain joins TRBV20-1 to TRBJ2-3; weak D call: TRBD2 (6 bases). Germline CDR1 DFQATT, CDR2 SNEGSKA (reference sequence). V lost 1 base and J 5 bases, leaving 13 bases between the germline ends. The CDR3 totals 14 residues.

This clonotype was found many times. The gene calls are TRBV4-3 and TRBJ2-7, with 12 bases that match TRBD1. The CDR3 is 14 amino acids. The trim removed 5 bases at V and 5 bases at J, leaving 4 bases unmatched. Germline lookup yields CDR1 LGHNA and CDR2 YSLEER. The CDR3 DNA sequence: TGCGCCAGCAGCAACCGGGACAGGGGGCACGAGCAGTACTTC. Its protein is CASSNRDRGHEQYF.

CDR3 in amino acids: CSARDRLAGVRWEQYF. In DNA, the CDR3 is TGCAGTGCTAGGGATCGACTAGCGGGAGTGCGGTGGGAGCAGTACTTC. The chain combines TRBV20-1 with TRBJ2-7; 12 bases align to TRBD2. Per germline, CDR1 DFQATT and CDR2 SNEGSKA (reference sequence). There are 16 residues in the CDR3. V gave up 3 bases and J gave up 7 bases; unmatched junction bases: 13.

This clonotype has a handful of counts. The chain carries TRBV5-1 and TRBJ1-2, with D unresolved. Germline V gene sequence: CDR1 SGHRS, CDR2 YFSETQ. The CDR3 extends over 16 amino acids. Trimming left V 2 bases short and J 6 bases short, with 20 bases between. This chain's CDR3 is CASSFGDRGTQDGYTF. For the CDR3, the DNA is TGCGCCAGCAGCTTCGGTGACCGAGGAACCCAAGATGGCTACACCTTC.

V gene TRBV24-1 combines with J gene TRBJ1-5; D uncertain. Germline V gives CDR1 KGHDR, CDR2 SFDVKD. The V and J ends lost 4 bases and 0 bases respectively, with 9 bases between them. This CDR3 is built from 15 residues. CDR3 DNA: TGTGCCACCAGTGAAAGAGACGGTAGCAATCAGCCCCAGCATTTT. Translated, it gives CATSERDGSNQPQHF.

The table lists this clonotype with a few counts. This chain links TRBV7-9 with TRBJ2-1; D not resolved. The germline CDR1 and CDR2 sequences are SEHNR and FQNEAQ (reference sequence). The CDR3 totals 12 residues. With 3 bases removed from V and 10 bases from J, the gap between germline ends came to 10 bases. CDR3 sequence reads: CASSFHPYEQFF. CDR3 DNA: TGTGCCAGCAGCTTCCATCCGTACGAGCAGTTCTTC.

The CDR3 loop reads CASSHPLAETQYF. The CDR3 region has the DNA TGTGCCAGCAGCCACCCCCTTGCGGAGACGCAGTATTTT. V and J are TRBV7-2 and TRBJ2-3; D gene unclear. The CDR3 covers 13 residues. The germline V gene has CDR1 SGHTA and CDR2 FQGNSA. Trimming left V 5 bases short and J 9 bases short, with 15 bases between.

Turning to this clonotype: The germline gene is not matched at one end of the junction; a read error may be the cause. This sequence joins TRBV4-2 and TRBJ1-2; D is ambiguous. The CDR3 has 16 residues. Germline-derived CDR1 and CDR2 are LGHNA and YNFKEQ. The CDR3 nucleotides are TGTGCCGGCAGCCAAGATCCGGCAGCTACTAACTATGGCTACACCTTC. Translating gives CAGSQDPAATNYGYTF.

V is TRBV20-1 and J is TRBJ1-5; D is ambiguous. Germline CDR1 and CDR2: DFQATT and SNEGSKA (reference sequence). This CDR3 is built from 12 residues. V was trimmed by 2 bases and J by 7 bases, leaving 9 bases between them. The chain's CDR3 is CSARPNVQPQHF. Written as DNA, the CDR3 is TGCAGTGCTAGACCCAACGTGCAGCCCCAGCATTTT.

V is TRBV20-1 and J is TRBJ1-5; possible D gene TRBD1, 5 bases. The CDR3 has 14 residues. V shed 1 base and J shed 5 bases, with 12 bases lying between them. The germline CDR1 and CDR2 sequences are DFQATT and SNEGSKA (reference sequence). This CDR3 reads CSARVPGGYQPQHF. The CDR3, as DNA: TGCAGTGCTAGAGTACCGGGGGGATATCAGCCCCAGCATTTT.

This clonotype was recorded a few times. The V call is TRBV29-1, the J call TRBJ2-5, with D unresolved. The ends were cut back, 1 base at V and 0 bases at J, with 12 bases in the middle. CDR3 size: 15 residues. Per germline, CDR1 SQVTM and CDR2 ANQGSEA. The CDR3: CSVEVRPRYQETQYF. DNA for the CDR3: TGCAGCGTTGAAGTTAGGCCCCGGTACCAAGAGACCCAGTACTTC.

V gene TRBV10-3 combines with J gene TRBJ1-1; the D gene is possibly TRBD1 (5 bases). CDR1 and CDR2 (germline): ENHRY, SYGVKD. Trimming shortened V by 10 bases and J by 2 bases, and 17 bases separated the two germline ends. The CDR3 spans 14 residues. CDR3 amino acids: CATAPGGANTEAFF. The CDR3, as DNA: TGTGCCACCGCCCCCGGGGGTGCCAACACTGAAGCTTTCTTT.

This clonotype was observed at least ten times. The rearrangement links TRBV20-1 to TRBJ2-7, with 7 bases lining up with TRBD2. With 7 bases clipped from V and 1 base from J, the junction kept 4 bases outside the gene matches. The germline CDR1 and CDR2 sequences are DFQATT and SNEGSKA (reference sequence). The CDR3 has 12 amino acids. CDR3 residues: CSVSGTSYEQYF. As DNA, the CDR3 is TGCAGTGTAAGCGGGACTTCCTACGAGCAGTACTTC.